This T cell receptor beta chain was captured by sequencing in a study of Ad26.COV2.S vaccination and SARS-CoV-2 variants. Study summary: Among those in the COV1001 Ad26.COV2.S trial arm was the donor. Study-wide results and caveats: Recipients of either vaccine or placebo displayed similar breadth of non-spike TCRs.

Treatment reported: about 20 received Ad26.COV2.S at low or high dose, single or two shots; about 5 received placebo; per-sample allocation not given. Sampling occurred on day 63 after the first vaccine or placebo injection. This CDR3 is built from 13 residues. Germline CDR1 is SGHAT and CDR2 is FQNNGV. V shed 5 bases, J shed 5 bases, and the junction held 0 bases outside the gene matches. This clone was recorded once. As yet, its antigen is unknown. Produced via immunoSEQ multiplex PCR; TCRdb's table is partial and in-frame only. The sample lists some 450,000 clones; less than 95% were seen once. Sequencing was performed on peripheral blood, taken in a trial of Ad26.COV2.S vaccine versus placebo. V and J are TRBV11-2 and TRBJ2-1; TRBD2 matches at 10 bases. This sequence was found in a person between 18 and 65 years old who received the Ad26.COV2.S COVID-19 vaccine or a placebo. The CDR3 sequence is CASSLAGDNEQFF. Here the CDR3 DNA reads TGTGCCAGCAGCCTAGCGGGAGACAATGAGCAGTTCTTC. Filled out from reference TRBV11-2 and TRBJ2-1, the complete variable domain reads EAGVAQSPRYKIIEKRQSVAFWCNPISGHATLYWYQQILGQGPKLLIQFQNNGVVDDSQLPKDRFSAERLKGVDSTLKIQPAKLEDSAVYLCASSLAGDNEQFFGPGTRLTVL.